The 9 T cell receptor beta chains reported below all come from one sample, sequenced in a study of blood T cell repertoires in COVID-19. Sequenced by immunoSEQ multiplex PCR; TCRdb stores in-frame clones only, minus some. The table lists roughly 60,000 clones, about four fifths of them singletons. The sample comprised peripheral blood. The receptor source for this set is a human donor in a cohort sampled during active or convalescent COVID-19.

The chain joins TRBV4-2 to TRBJ1-5; D unresolved. The germline CDR1 and CDR2 sequences are LGHNA and YNFKEQ. V was cut by 0 bases and J by 7 bases, with 7 bases left in between. The CDR3 is 13 amino acids. This CDR3 is CASSQETGQPQHF. The CDR3 DNA sequence: TGTGCCAGCAGCCAAGAAACGGGGCAGCCCCAGCATTTT.

The rearrangement joins TRBV5-6 to TRBJ2-4, with 7 bases identical to TRBD1. The ends lost 4 bases at V and 10 bases at J; junction bases unmatched: 11. In germline, CDR1 is SGHDT, CDR2 YYEEEE. The CDR3 length is 14 residues. The CDR3 sequence: CASSLRTGSGIQYF. CDR3 DNA: TGTGCCAGCAGCCTCCGGACAGGCTCGGGGATTCAGTACTTC.

This chain connects TRBV19 to TRBJ1-3; the D is unclear. V was cut by 3 bases and J by 10 bases, with 16 bases left in between. The CDR3 extends over 14 amino acids. The germline V gene encodes CDR1 LNHDA and CDR2 SQIVND (reference sequence). DNA of the CDR3: TGTGCCAGTAGTATCAAAACCGGAGCGAAGACCATATATTTT. This translates into CASSIKTGAKTIYF.

V is TRBV14 and J is TRBJ1-5; D gene uncertain. The CDR3 loop spans 13 amino acids. Germline assignment: CDR1 SGHDN and CDR2 FVKESK. The ends were cut back, 3 bases at V and 3 bases at J, with 6 bases in the middle. CDR3 in amino acids: CASSQDFNQPQHF. For the CDR3, the DNA is TGTGCCAGCAGCCAGGACTTCAATCAGCCCCAGCATTTT. Based on the CDR3 plus reference TRBV14 and TRBJ1-5, the full variable domain is EAGVTQFPSHSVIEKGQTVTLRCDPISGHDNLYWYRRVMGKEIKFLLHFVKESKQDESGMPNNRFLAERTGGTYSTLKVQPAELEDSGVYFCASSQDFNQPQHFGDGTRLSIL.

This rearrangement joins TRBV19 to TRBJ1-5, with D possibly being TRBD1 (5 bases). Trimming cost V 7 bases and J 6 bases, with 19 bases left between them. Germline CDR1 and CDR2: LNHDA and SQIVND (reference sequence). The CDR3 is made up of 15 amino acids. CDR3 in amino acids: CASTNGGARSQPQHF. CDR3 nucleotides: TGTGCCAGTACTAATGGAGGGGCTAGGAGTCAGCCCCAGCATTTT.

The CDR3, as DNA: TGTGCCAGCAGCGTTTCTCTGGACAGGGACTACGAGCAGTACTTC. Translating gives CASSVSLDRDYEQYF. This sequence joins TRBV9 and TRBJ2-7; 8 bases agree with TRBD1. Germline loops: CDR1 SGDLS, CDR2 YYNGEE. Trimming removed 2 bases from V and 3 bases from J; junction bases left unmatched: 7. There are 15 residues in the CDR3. Using reference TRBV9 and TRBJ2-7 for the parts outside the CDR3, the full variable domain is DSGVTQTPKHLITATGQRVTLRCSPRSGDLSVYWYQQSLDQGLQFLIQYYNGEERAKGNILERFSAQQFPDLHSELNLSSLELGDSALYFCASSVSLDRDYEQYFGPGTRLTVT.

The J gene is TRBJ2-7, the V gene TRBV6-2 or TRBV6-3; TRBD2 matches 10 bases. Germline V CDR1 and CDR2: MNHEY, SVGEGT. This CDR3 comprises 15 residues. Losses at the gene ends were 2 bases for V and 3 bases for J; bases not matched to a gene: 4. CDR3 in DNA: TGTGCCAGCAGTTACGGCCTAGCGGGGGTCTACGAGCAGTACTTC. Encoded protein: CASSYGLAGVYEQYF.

The chain is built from TRBV18 and TRBJ2-7, with 7 bases fitting TRBD1. Germline CDR1 and CDR2: KGHSH and LQKENI. This CDR3 is built from 13 residues. V trimming: 3 bases; J trimming: 6 bases; junction bases outside the gene matches: 5. The CDR3 loop is CASSPGQLLEQYF. Written as DNA, the CDR3 is TGTGCCAGCTCACCGGGACAGCTCCTCGAGCAGTACTTC. The full variable domain, completed using reference TRBV18 and TRBJ2-7, is NAGVMQNPRHLVRRRGQEARLRCSPMKGHSHVYWYRQLPEEGLKFMVYLQKENIIDESGMPKERFSAEFPKEGPSILRIQQVVRGDSAAYFCASSPGQLLEQYFGPGTRLTVT.

The rearrangement links TRBV2 to TRBJ1-5, with TRBD1 matching 10 bases. The germline V gene has CDR1 SNHLY and CDR2 FYNNEI. V shed 5 bases and J 4 bases; nucleotides not matched to a gene: 8. This CDR3 region has 16 residues. In DNA form, the CDR3 reads TGTGCCAGCAGTCCGAGGGCGGGACAGGGGAATCAGCCCCAGCATTTT. Translating gives CASSPRAGQGNQPQHF.